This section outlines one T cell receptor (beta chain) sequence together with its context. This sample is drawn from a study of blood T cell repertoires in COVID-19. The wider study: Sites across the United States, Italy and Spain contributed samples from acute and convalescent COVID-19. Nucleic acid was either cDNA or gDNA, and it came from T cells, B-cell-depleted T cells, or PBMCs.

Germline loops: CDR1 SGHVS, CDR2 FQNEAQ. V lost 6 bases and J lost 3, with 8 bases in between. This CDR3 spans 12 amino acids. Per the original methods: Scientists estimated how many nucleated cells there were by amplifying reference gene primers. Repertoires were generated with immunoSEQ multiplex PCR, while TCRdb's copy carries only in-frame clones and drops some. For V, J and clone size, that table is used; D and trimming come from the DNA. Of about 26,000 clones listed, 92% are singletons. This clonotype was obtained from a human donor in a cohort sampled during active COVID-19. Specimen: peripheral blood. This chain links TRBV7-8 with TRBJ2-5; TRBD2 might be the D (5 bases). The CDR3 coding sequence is TGTGCCAGCAGGTTCGGGGAAGAGACCCAGTACTTC. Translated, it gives CASRFGEETQYF.